These 23 T cell receptor beta chains came from one sample sequenced in a study of blood T cells in healthy people across ages. It was with a sample-barcoded 5' primer and a J-beta primer mix that a second PCR of roughly 7 to 12 cycles was run. TCRdb called the 5' RACE reads again in MiXCR, with one record for every CDR3 protein. The sample has roughly 1,300,000 distinct CDR3 sequences; approximately 59% are singletons. Sequencing used blood. These receptors all come from a man aged 18-30 years in good health.

The chain couples TRBV7-9 to TRBJ1-2; D not certain. V shed 4 bases and J shed 5 bases, with 11 bases lying between them. This CDR3 has 13 residues. The germline CDR1 and CDR2 sequences are SEHNR and FQNEAQ (reference sequence). The CDR3 is CASSSEYRYGYTF. The CDR3 DNA sequence: TGTGCCAGCAGCTCAGAATACAGATATGGCTACACCTTC.

This clonotype was seen a few times. This rearrangement joins TRBV12-3 or TRBV12-4 to TRBJ1-5, with D unresolved. V dropped 2 bases and J dropped 4 bases, with 6 bases sitting between them. The CDR3 extends over 13 amino acids. CDR3 DNA: TGTGCCAGCAGTTTATCGCAAAATCAGCCCCAGCATTTT. Its protein is CASSLSQNQPQHF.

Worth noting for this clonotype: A much larger clone lies a single base off, so this may be a read error. CDR3 nucleotide sequence: TGTGCCAGCAGCGTAGAGGGCAGGGACTACGAGCAGTACTTC. Its protein product is CASSVEGRDYEQYF. The gene calls are TRBV7-2 and TRBJ2-4, with D perhaps TRBD1 or TRBD2 (5 bases each). The J call could be wrong; TRBJ2-7 is a better fit for the DNA end. Germline V gene lookup returns CDR1 SGHTA and CDR2 FQGNSA. This CDR3 region has 14 residues.

The V and J genes are TRBV6-5 and TRBJ1-2; D remains ambiguous. The CDR3 runs to 15 residues. V lost 6 bases and J 3 bases, leaving 17 bases between the germline ends. Germline CDR1 and CDR2: MNHEY and SVGAGI. The CDR3 is CASSPSLPGDYGYTF. CDR3 sequence (DNA): TGTGCCAGCAGCCCTTCGCTTCCCGGGGACTATGGCTACACCTTC.

The V gene is TRBV29-1, the J gene TRBJ2-7; 10 bases map to TRBD1. The V and J ends lost 6 bases and 0 bases, in that order; junction bases with no gene match: 5. CDR3 length: 14 amino acids. CDR1 and CDR2 (germline): SQVTM, ANQGSEA. CDR3 coding DNA: TGCAGCGTCGTGGACAGGGGGAGCTCCTACGAGCAGTACTTC. It is translated as CSVVDRGSSYEQYF.

V is TRBV11-2 and J is TRBJ2-3; D uncertain. This CDR3 region has 12 residues. The V end lost 8 bases, the J end lost 6 bases, and 12 bases lay between the germline ends. Germline lookup yields CDR1 SGHAT and CDR2 FQNNGV. The CDR3 region has the DNA TGTGCCAGCGGTCCGCGGCTGGATACGCAGTATTTT. Amino acids: CASGPRLDTQYF.

This clonotype was observed a few times. This chain's CDR3 is CSVEITGGKTQYF. In DNA form, the CDR3 reads TGCAGCGTTGAAATAACAGGGGGAAAGACCCAGTACTTC. This chain joins TRBV29-1 and TRBJ2-5; 8 bases fit TRBD1. The CDR3 is made up of 13 amino acids. Germline loops: CDR1 SQVTM, CDR2 ANQGSEA. Trimming at V came to 2 bases and at J to 6 bases, leaving 5 bases not matched to a gene.

This clonotype was seen at least ten times. This chain uses TRBV12-3 or TRBV12-4 with TRBJ2-7; D remains unclear. The germline V and J ends were trimmed by 2 bases and 3 bases, with 5 bases remaining between them. CDR3 size: 12 residues. The chain's CDR3 is CASSLTVYEQYF. For the CDR3, the DNA is TGTGCCAGCAGTTTAACGGTCTACGAGCAGTACTTC.

The CDR3, as DNA: TGTGCCTCACGAGGGGACAGCCAAGAGACCCAGTACTTC. This sequence encodes CASRGDSQETQYF. This chain links TRBV9 with TRBJ2-5; 7 nucleotides line up with TRBD1. Germline V gene data show CDR1 as SGDLS and CDR2 as YYNGEE. The V gene end was trimmed by 10 bases and the J gene end by 1 base; junction bases not matched to a gene: 7. This CDR3 comprises 13 residues.

The chain carries TRBV29-1 and TRBJ2-7; the D is unclear. Germline CDR1 and CDR2: SQVTM and ANQGSEA. Trimming cost V 0 bases and J 7 bases, with 10 bases left between them. The CDR3 spans 12 residues. The CDR3: CSVEEMDPEQYF. CDR3 nucleotides: TGCAGCGTTGAAGAGATGGACCCAGAGCAGTACTTC.

The V call is TRBV6-2 or TRBV6-3, the J call TRBJ2-2; tentative D call: TRBD1 (6 bases). CDR1 MNHEY and CDR2 SVGEGT come from the germline V gene. V lost 0 bases to trimming and J lost 7 bases, with 21 bases between them. The CDR3 runs 18 residues. This CDR3 reads CASSYSEVRGGFDGELFF. The CDR3 nucleotides are TGTGCCAGCAGTTACTCAGAAGTCAGGGGCGGATTTGACGGGGAGCTGTTTTTT.

The CDR3 bases are TGTGCCAGCAGTTGGACAGGGTCGGGCACAGATACGCAGTATTTT. Its translation is CASSWTGSGTDTQYF. This chain uses TRBV28 with TRBJ2-3, with 8 bases identical to TRBD1. CDR3 length: 15 residues. In germline, CDR1 is MDHEN, CDR2 SYDVKM. With V trimmed by 4 bases and J by 1 base, 4 bases remained unmatched.

This clonotype came up once. The junction and the germline gene differ at one end; a read error may be behind it. This chain connects TRBV7-2 to TRBJ2-7, with TRBD1 matching 7 bases. The CDR3 sequence is 16 residues long. Germline V gives CDR1 SGHTA, CDR2 FQGNSA. In DNA, the CDR3 is TGTGCCGGCAGCTTAGCCTACGGACAGGCAACCTACGAGCAGTACTTC. Residues: CAGSLAYGQATYEQYF.

This clonotype was recorded a few times. The rearrangement joins TRBV4-3 to TRBJ2-7, with 7 bases matching TRBD1. The CDR3 length is 15 residues. Trimming at V came to 0 bases and at J to 2 bases, leaving 4 bases not matched to a gene. Germline lookup yields CDR1 LGHNA and CDR2 YSLEER. CDR3 region: CASSQDRTGAYEQYF. The DNA of the CDR3 is TGCGCCAGCAGCCAAGATCGAACAGGGGCCTACGAGCAGTACTTC.

This clonotype came up a few times. The chain links TRBV6-6 to TRBJ1-1; D remains unclear. The CDR3 is made up of 12 amino acids. Germline-derived CDR1 and CDR2 are MNHNY and SVGAGI (reference sequence). V shed 6 bases and J shed 7 bases, with 12 bases lying between them. This CDR3 reads CASSPGRYEAFF. The CDR3 DNA is TGTGCCAGCAGCCCAGGACGGTATGAAGCTTTCTTT.

J is TRBJ1-2 and V is TRBV11-2; D is uncertain. V was cut by 1 base and J by 8 bases, with 14 bases left in between. Germline-derived CDR1 and CDR2 are SGHAT and FQNNGV. The CDR3 sequence is 14 residues long. The CDR3 loop reads CASSLASWGYGYTF. For the CDR3, the DNA is TGTGCCAGCAGCTTAGCTTCTTGGGGTTACGGCTACACCTTC.

A few counts support this clonotype. CDR3 protein: CASSPGTEANYGYTF. In DNA, the CDR3 is TGCGCCAGCAGCCCCGGGACGGAAGCTAACTATGGCTACACCTTC. The chain is built from TRBV5-1 and TRBJ1-2, with D perhaps matching TRBD1 (5 bases). Trimming removed 4 bases from V and 0 bases from J, with 13 bases in between. The germline CDR1 and CDR2 sequences are SGHRS and YFSETQ. This CDR3 has 15 amino acids.

The chain couples TRBV4-1 to TRBJ2-5; 11 bases are a match to TRBD1. The J segment lost 5 bases and the V segment lost 4 bases, leaving 3 bases of the junction unmatched. Germline V lookup: CDR1 MGHRA, CDR2 YSYEKL. This CDR3 spans 14 amino acids. In DNA, the CDR3 is TGCGCCAGCAGCCGATGGGACAGGGGGGAGACCCAGTACTTC. Translated, it gives CASSRWDRGETQYF.

CDR3 coding DNA: TGCAGTGCTCGAATTACAGGGACCAGTGAGCAGTTCTTC. Translated: CSARITGTSEQFF. The rearrangement links TRBV20-1 to TRBJ2-1; perhaps TRBD1 as D (6 bases). There are 13 residues in the CDR3. Germline V CDR1 and CDR2: DFQATT, SNEGSKA (reference sequence). Trimming took 5 bases from V and 9 from J, leaving 17 bases between them.

V usage is TRBV24-1 and J usage is TRBJ2-3, with a possible D match to TRBD1 (6 bases). Germline assignment: CDR1 KGHDR and CDR2 SFDVKD. The CDR3 extends over 15 amino acids. V lost 4 bases and J lost 4, with 14 bases in between. In nucleotides, the CDR3 is TGTGCCACCAGTGACCCTACAGGGATCGCAGATACGCAGTATTTT. Translated, it gives CATSDPTGIADTQYF.

CDR3 amino acids: CASSWTVREQFF. Written as DNA, the CDR3 is TGTGCCAGCAGCTGGACAGTCCGCGAGCAGTTCTTC. The rearrangement uses TRBV7-9 and TRBJ2-1; tentative D call: TRBD1 (6 bases). The CDR3 sequence is 12 residues long. The V and J ends lost 4 bases and 10 bases respectively, with 11 bases between them. Germline loops: CDR1 SEHNR, CDR2 FQNEAQ (reference sequence).

V is TRBV6-5 and J is TRBJ1-2; D not certain. The CDR3 totals 14 residues. Germline loops: CDR1 MNHEY, CDR2 SVGAGI. Trimming pared 3 bases from V and 6 bases from J, leaving 14 bases between. In nucleotides, the CDR3 is TGTGCCAGCAGTTATGAGCGGGGAGTCCATGGCTACACCTTC. Protein: CASSYERGVHGYTF.

The rearrangement links TRBV7-9 to TRBJ2-3; 14 nucleotides agree with TRBD2. This CDR3 is built from 20 residues. V lost 5 bases to trimming and J lost 1 base; unmatched junction nucleotides: 14. Germline assignment: CDR1 SEHNR and CDR2 FQNEAQ (reference sequence). The CDR3 reads CASSPPPGLAGGGGTDTQYF. CDR3 sequence (DNA): TGTGCCAGCAGCCCCCCCCCAGGACTAGCGGGAGGCGGAGGCACAGATACGCAGTATTTT. Full variable domain (remainder filled in from reference TRBV7-9 and TRBJ2-3): DTGVSQNPRHKITKRGQNVTFRCDPISEHNRLYWYRQTLGQGPEFLTYFQNEAQLEKSRLLSDRFSAERPKGSFSTLEIQRTEQGDSAMYLCASSPPPGLAGGGGTDTQYFGPGTRLTVL.